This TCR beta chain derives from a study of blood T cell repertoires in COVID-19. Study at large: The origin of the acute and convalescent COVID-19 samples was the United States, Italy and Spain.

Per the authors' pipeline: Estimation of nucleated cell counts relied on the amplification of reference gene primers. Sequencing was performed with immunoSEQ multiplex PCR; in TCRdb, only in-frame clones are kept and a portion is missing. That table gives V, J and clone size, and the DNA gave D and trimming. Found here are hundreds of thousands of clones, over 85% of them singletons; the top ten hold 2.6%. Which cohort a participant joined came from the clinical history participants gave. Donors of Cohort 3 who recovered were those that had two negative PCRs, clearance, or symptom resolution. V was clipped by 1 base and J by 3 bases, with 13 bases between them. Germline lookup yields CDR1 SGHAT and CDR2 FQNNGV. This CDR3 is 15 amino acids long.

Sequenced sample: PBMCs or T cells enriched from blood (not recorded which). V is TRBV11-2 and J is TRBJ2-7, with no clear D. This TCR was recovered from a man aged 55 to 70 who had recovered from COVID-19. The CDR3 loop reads CASSLGTVKLYEQYF. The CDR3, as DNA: TGTGCCAGCAGCTTAGGCACGGTAAAGCTCTACGAGCAGTACTTC. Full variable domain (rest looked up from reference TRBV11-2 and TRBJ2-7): EAGVAQSPRYKIIEKRQSVAFWCNPISGHATLYWYQQILGQGPKLLIQFQNNGVVDDSQLPKDRFSAERLKGVDSTLKIQPAKLEDSAVYLCASSLGTVKLYEQYFGPGTRLTVT.